This T cell receptor beta chain was sequenced during a study of CD8+CD57+ T cells in acquired aplastic anemia. Turning to the study itself: Sorted CD4+ and CD8+ cells gave an average of approximately 3.1 ug of DNA. Read counts for CD4+ cells (from healthy donors) averaged about 10.8 million. Study-level findings and limits: Patients and controls had CD8+ Simpson's diversity values that were not significantly distinct. Patients and controls were found to share 25 to 35 CD8+ CDR3 sequences.

Using genomic DNA as the template, TCR beta VDJ and CDR3 profiling was carried out. From the reads, TCRdb called clonotypes with MiXCR, one entry per CDR3 protein. The sample yields 150,000 to 200,000 distinct CDR3 sequences, roughly 40% seen once. Germline assignment: CDR1 DFQATT and CDR2 SNEGSKA (reference sequence). The CDR3 is made up of 15 amino acids. V lost 6 bases to trimming and J lost 7 bases, with 22 bases between them. This clonotype was found many times. Its antigen remains unknown. This TCR was sampled from a human donor in good health. This chain links TRBV20-1 with TRBJ1-5, with D possibly being TRBD1 (6 bases). Sequenced material: sorted CD4+, CD8+, or CD8+CD57+ T cells (not recorded which) from PBMCs. CDR3 residues: CSAREGSGGGQPQHF. The CDR3 bases are TGCAGTGCCCGAGAAGGGTCCGGGGGCGGGCAGCCCCAGCATTTT.